A selection of T cell receptor beta chains follows, all from one sample in a study of metastatic and nonmetastatic thyroid tumors. TCRdb re-analyzed the PCR reads using MiXCR. The sample yields more than 25,000 clones, roughly a tenth seen once. Specimen: blood. The receptors stem from a female donor with papillary thyroid cancer or a benign thyroid nodule (not recorded which). Some clones in this sample may be carry-over from other donors' samples. Both conserved end residues are part of each CDR3.

j_call	v_call	cdr3_aa
TRBJ1-2	TRBV7-2	CASSLNRAGYTF
TRBJ2-7	TRBV10-1	CASSESTSYEQYF
TRBJ2-5	TRBV6-2/TRBV6-3	CASTSWGSETQYF
TRBJ2-6	TRBV20-1	CSARLTGANVLTF
TRBJ2-1	TRBV9	CASSGRWGGGIHNEQFF
TRBJ1-1	TRBV30	CAWRGVRANTEAFF
TRBJ1-1	TRBV9	CASSSKPTEAFF
TRBJ2-7	TRBV7-6	CASSLNAGGSYEQYF
TRBJ2-7	TRBV3-1	CASSPSGRANGEQYF
TRBJ2-5	TRBV29-1	CSASGSSTETQYF
TRBJ2-1	TRBV18	CASSPPNEQTYNEQFF
TRBJ2-2	TRBV11-2	CASSLGIGRTALFTGELFF
TRBJ1-5	TRBV12-3/TRBV12-4	CASSFGGVQHF
TRBJ2-7	TRBV4-2	CASSTYPQGGEQYF
TRBJ2-7	TRBV9	CASSSTLAGVVSYEQYF
TRBJ2-2	TRBV5-4	CASSFENTGELFF
TRBJ2-2	TRBV28	CATCSANTGELFF
TRBJ2-1	TRBV11-1	CASSLGGTSGHNEQFF
TRBJ2-5	TRBV4-1	CASSPRAQETQYF
TRBJ1-1	TRBV20-1	CRGRVVGTEAFF
TRBJ2-1	TRBV7-3	CASSPYGSSYNEQFF
TRBJ2-2	TRBV24-1	CAASDLGTSGRAYTGELFF
TRBJ1-2	TRBV4-1	CASSQDPGTYGYTF
TRBJ2-1	TRBV7-9	CASSPGTSAHNEQFF
TRBJ1-2	TRBV30	CVSPGGDGYTF
TRBJ1-2	TRBV9	CASSVGSYGYTF
TRBJ2-1	TRBV2	CASSEIGGNEQFF
TRBJ1-5	TRBV2	CASSPKGGNQPQHF
TRBJ2-7	TRBV11-1	CASSLGTGGFSYEQYF
TRBJ2-6	TRBV20-1	CSAGRQGAGANVLTF
TRBJ1-1	TRBV12-3/TRBV12-4	CASSLAGTGRNTEAFF
TRBJ2-7	TRBV11-2	CASSFGPKSYEQYF
TRBJ1-5	TRBV7-8	CASRGGNSNQPQHF
TRBJ2-2	TRBV7-2	CASSFSGRANTGELFF
TRBJ1-1	TRBV30	CAWLGQGKAEAFF
TRBJ2-5	TRBV2	CASSIKRTQFETQYF
TRBJ2-1	TRBV9	CASSVEGLNEQFF
TRBJ1-1	TRBV13	CAIQGQGNPEAFF
TRBJ2-7	TRBV2	CASSVREQYF
TRBJ2-3	TRBV24-1	CATSDEASASTDTQYF
TRBJ1-3	TRBV20-1	CSANQGISGNTIYF
TRBJ1-1	TRBV7-2	CASSPRGGNTEAFF
TRBJ1-2	TRBV3-1	CASSQAAHSREGYTF
TRBJ2-2	TRBV9	CASSPRGTWGGELFF
TRBJ1-4	TRBV2	CASSEVGREKLFF
TRBJ1-1	TRBV27	CASSPQGRGRTEAFF
TRBJ2-1	TRBV6-6	CASSYWGGSYNEQFF
TRBJ1-4	TRBV9	CASSGGALTNEKLFF
TRBJ2-3	TRBV18	CASSLRGALTDTQYF
TRBJ1-2	TRBV10-3	CAMARDTFWGYTF
TRBJ1-1	TRBV28	CASRPGNTEAFF
TRBJ2-7	TRBV4-1	CASSRPGQGTEQYF
TRBJ2-3	TRBV3-1	CASSQEAGYRLTDTQYF
TRBJ2-7	TRBV7-9	CALTEGLAGSEQYF
TRBJ2-3	TRBV6-1	CASSQTSSSTDTQYF
TRBJ2-3	TRBV5-6	CASSPSRGVPDTQYF
TRBJ2-7	TRBV2	CASSGQPSPYEQYF
TRBJ2-5	TRBV14	CASSQPGGVETQYF